A selection of T cell receptor beta chains follows, all from one sample in a study of shared clonotypes between healthy human individuals. Sequencing used immunoSEQ multiplex PCR; TCRdb keeps in-frame clones, though not all of them. The data contain roughly 2,000,000 clones, approximately 94% of them seen just once; the ten biggest clones take up around 1%. Sequencing input: naive CD8+ T cells sorted from blood. The receptors derive from a man in his late teens or twenties in good health. Both conserved end residues are trimmed from each CDR3. D genes are given only for firm matches.

length: 9; V: TRBV20-1; J: TRBJ1-3; D: NA; CDR3: SARAGDTIY
length: 11; V: TRBV5-6; J: TRBJ1-2; D: NA; CDR3: ASSLGSIDGYT
length: 14; V: TRBV11-3; J: TRBJ2-5; D: NA; CDR3: ASSDRGRGEAQTQY
length: 13; V: TRBV10-2; J: TRBJ2-2; D: NA; CDR3: ASSELSGNTGELF
length: 12; V: TRBV30; J: TRBJ2-7; D: NA; CDR3: AWTLAGSSYEQY
length: 15; V: TRBV4-3; J: TRBJ2-1; D: TRBD2; CDR3: ASSPGLAVSSYNEQF
length: 12; V: TRBV11-3; J: TRBJ1-5; D: TRBD1; CDR3: ASSPHRGNQPQH
length: 14; V: TRBV28; J: TRBJ2-3; D: TRBD1; CDR3: ASSLKVIGGSDTQY
length: 15; V: TRBV9; J: TRBJ2-1; D: NA; CDR3: ASSVGVPPGVYNEQF
length: 15; V: TRBV4-1; J: TRBJ1-6; D: NA; CDR3: ASSPLFAVIADSPLH
length: 13; V: TRBV5-1; J: TRBJ2-5; D: TRBD1; CDR3: ASSLETGGGETQY
length: 11; V: TRBV5-8; J: TRBJ1-2; D: NA; CDR3: ASSLVIVYGYT
length: 14; V: TRBV5-1; J: TRBJ2-2; D: TRBD1; CDR3: ASSSPTGVNTGELF
length: 13; V: TRBV18; J: TRBJ2-3; D: NA; CDR3: ASSPRDPGPDTQY
length: 15; V: TRBV5-4; J: TRBJ1-3; D: NA; CDR3: ASSLAPDDYSGNTIY
length: 14; V: TRBV5-4; J: TRBJ2-1; D: TRBD2; CDR3: ASSPSAGVAHNEQF
length: 13; V: TRBV27; J: TRBJ2-6; D: NA; CDR3: ASSLTLPGANVLT
length: 11; V: TRBV27; J: TRBJ1-1; D: NA; CDR3: ASSRWGATEAF
length: 9; V: TRBV7-8; J: TRBJ2-1; D: NA; CDR3: ASSLTYEQF
length: 15; V: TRBV18; J: TRBJ2-2; D: NA; CDR3: ASSPESSGPRSGELF
length: 16; V: TRBV27; J: TRBJ2-2; D: NA; CDR3: ASSSGSRVDWGTGELF
length: 12; V: TRBV6-5; J: TRBJ2-3; D: NA; CDR3: ASSPLDGTDTQY
length: 11; V: TRBV19; J: TRBJ2-5; D: TRBD1; CDR3: ASRQGGQETQY
length: 11; V: TRBV5-1; J: TRBJ2-3; D: NA; CDR3: ASSSEVTDTQY
length: 16; V: TRBV29-1; J: TRBJ2-2; D: TRBD2; CDR3: SVEEPTSSRPNTGELF
length: 13; V: TRBV10-3; J: TRBJ1-1; D: NA; CDR3: AISESRGLHTEAF
length: 11; V: TRBV6-5; J: TRBJ2-5; D: NA; CDR3: ASSLGGSETQY
length: 9; V: TRBV30; J: TRBJ2-1; D: TRBD2; CDR3: AWRAGGEQF
length: 14; V: TRBV13; J: TRBJ2-2; D: NA; CDR3: ASSENHRTNTGELF
length: 12; V: TRBV28; J: TRBJ2-5; D: NA; CDR3: ASSLGTYQETQY
length: 16; V: TRBV7-2; J: TRBJ1-1; D: NA; CDR3: ASSLLARGPVGVTEAF
length: 12; V: TRBV11-2; J: TRBJ1-3; D: NA; CDR3: ASSLAPGSDTIY
length: 13; V: TRBV5-1; J: TRBJ2-3; D: NA; CDR3: ASSLEGGSTDTQY
length: 11; V: TRBV29-1; J: TRBJ1-2; D: NA; CDR3: SVETPNNYGYT
length: 11; V: TRBV5-4; J: TRBJ1-1; D: NA; CDR3: ASSFQGNTEAF
length: 10; V: TRBV5-6; J: TRBJ2-7; D: NA; CDR3: ASSLGGGEQY
length: 14; V: TRBV5-4; J: TRBJ2-7; D: TRBD1; CDR3: ASSLEPGQDTYEQY
length: 12; V: TRBV9; J: TRBJ1-1; D: TRBD1; CDR3: ASSVTGQGGEAF
length: 12; V: TRBV13; J: TRBJ2-7; D: NA; CDR3: ASSWDLDPSEQY
length: 6; V: TRBV20-1; J: TRBJ1-4; D: NA; CDR3: SEEKLF
length: 12; V: TRBV19; J: TRBJ1-3; D: TRBD1; CDR3: ASSPTGSGNTIY
length: 17; V: TRBV30; J: TRBJ2-7; D: TRBD2; CDR3: AWSGLAGVKRGVPYEQY
length: 14; V: TRBV7-2; J: TRBJ2-7; D: TRBD2; CDR3: ASSLAGEGFPYEQY
length: 15; V: TRBV18; J: TRBJ2-7; D: NA; CDR3: ASSPGSEVRAIYEQY
length: 15; V: TRBV18; J: TRBJ2-7; D: NA; CDR3: ASSGLHRGGSSYEQY
length: 14; V: TRBV27; J: TRBJ1-1; D: NA; CDR3: ASSSIPGRTNTEAF
length: 8; V: TRBV29-1; J: TRBJ2-1; D: NA; CDR3: SAGGSEQF
length: 14; V: TRBV27; J: TRBJ2-1; D: TRBD2; CDR3: ASRELAGAVYNEQF
length: 14; V: TRBV12-5; J: TRBJ1-1; D: NA; CDR3: ASGLVLGGANTEAF
length: 13; V: TRBV11-2; J: TRBJ2-1; D: NA; CDR3: ASSSSLGGRDEQF
length: 13; V: TRBV10-3; J: TRBJ2-7; D: TRBD1; CDR3: AISELRTGRFEQY
length: 11; V: TRBV19; J: TRBJ1-2; D: NA; CDR3: ASSISIDYGYT
length: 11; V: TRBV15; J: TRBJ2-7; D: TRBD1; CDR3: ATSSGQGYEQY
length: 12; V: TRBV5-6; J: TRBJ2-7; D: TRBD2; CDR3: ASSAGTSGYEQY
length: 11; V: TRBV19; J: TRBJ2-3; D: NA; CDR3: ASSMVVTDTQY